These T cell receptor beta chains were read from a single sample in a study of cytotoxic CD8 clonotypes in ibrutinib-treated CLL. The repertoire was sequenced with immunoSEQ multiplex PCR; TCRdb's copy has only in-frame clones and lacks some. The sample holds some 130,000 clones, approximately 81% seen once. The sequencing here drew on PBMCs, taken after 24 months of ibrutinib treatment. These receptors were collected from a human donor with chronic lymphocytic leukemia. Both conserved end residues are trimmed from each CDR3. Fields, in order: J gene, clone size, V gene, CDR3 protein. For some rows the clone size is stated as once, few or many, or as a class when expanded; others skip it.

>TRBJ2-5|once|TRBV5-3
ARSLVAGAEAQY
>TRBJ1-1|.|TRBV7-3
ASSLVAGGLTEAF
>TRBJ1-5|.|TRBV27
ASSSGQGSHNQPQH
>TRBJ2-1|.|TRBV5-1
ASSLGTSGGYNEQF
>TRBJ2-5|.|TRBV19
ASSRSSRRETQY
>TRBJ2-6|.|TRBV19
ASRGQAGANVLT
>TRBJ2-1|.|TRBV5-5
ASSPRTSVYNEQF
>TRBJ2-4|.|TRBV7-9
ASSLGGTAIQY
>TRBJ2-1|once|TRBV2
ASTLLAGARSDEQF
>TRBJ2-7|.|TRBV5-5
ASSLGPVGYEQY
>TRBJ2-3|.|TRBV7-2
ASSLAGGFTDTQY
>TRBJ2-1|.|TRBV6-6
ASSYEGLGNEQF
>TRBJ2-5|.|TRBV7-9
ASSFQSKETQY
>TRBJ1-1|once|TRBV5-1
ASSLGPTNTEAF
>TRBJ1-2|.|TRBV4-3
ASSQDLLDRGQGYGYT
>TRBJ1-5|few|TRBV2
ASSDSLPQH
>TRBJ1-2|.|TRBV6-5
ASSEVSGGLTYT
>TRBJ2-3|.|TRBV2
ASSEGLAGTYTQY
>TRBJ1-2|.|TRBV6-5
ASSSQGLANYGYT
>TRBJ2-2|.|TRBV15
ATSREGTSNTGELF
>TRBJ2-7|.|TRBV6-5
ASSYQIAGSSYEQY
>TRBJ2-3|few|TRBV7-2
ASSLLAGTDTQY
>TRBJ1-1|once|TRBV6-1
ASSGRQGSMNTEAF
>TRBJ2-3|.|TRBV19
ASRDRLSTDTQY